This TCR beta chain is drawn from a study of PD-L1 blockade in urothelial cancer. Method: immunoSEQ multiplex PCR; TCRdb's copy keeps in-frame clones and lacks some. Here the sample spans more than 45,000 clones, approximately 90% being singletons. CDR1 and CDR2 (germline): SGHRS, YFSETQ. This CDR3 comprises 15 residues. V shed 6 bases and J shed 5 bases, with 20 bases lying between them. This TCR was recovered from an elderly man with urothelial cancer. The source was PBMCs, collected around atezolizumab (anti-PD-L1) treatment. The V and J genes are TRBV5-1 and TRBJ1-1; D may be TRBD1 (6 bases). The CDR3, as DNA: TGCGCCAGCAATCAACAGGGAACGGGGTGGACTGAAGCTTTCTTT. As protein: CASNQQGTGWTEAFF.